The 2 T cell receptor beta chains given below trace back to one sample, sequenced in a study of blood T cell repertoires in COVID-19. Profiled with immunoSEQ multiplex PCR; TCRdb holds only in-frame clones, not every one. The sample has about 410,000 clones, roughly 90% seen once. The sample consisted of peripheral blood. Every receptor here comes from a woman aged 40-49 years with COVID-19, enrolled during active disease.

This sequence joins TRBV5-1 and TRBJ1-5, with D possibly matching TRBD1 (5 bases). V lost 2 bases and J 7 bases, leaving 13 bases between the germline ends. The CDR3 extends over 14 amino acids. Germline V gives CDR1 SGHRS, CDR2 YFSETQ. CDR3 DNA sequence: TGCGCCAGCAGCTTCGGGGGTTTTAGCCAGCCCCAGCATTTT. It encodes CASSFGGFSQPQHF.

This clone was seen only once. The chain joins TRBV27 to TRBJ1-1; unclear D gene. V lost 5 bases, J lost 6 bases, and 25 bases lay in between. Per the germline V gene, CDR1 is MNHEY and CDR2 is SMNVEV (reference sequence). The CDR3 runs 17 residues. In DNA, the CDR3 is TGTGCCAGCAGTAATGAAGACCGACCCGGGGTGGTCGCTGAAGCTTTCTTT. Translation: CASSNEDRPGVVAEAFF.